What follows describes a single T cell receptor (beta chain). The target of this receptor is not known. The record has no base qualities; no much larger clone is one base away. The data originate from a study of OX40 agonist ivuxolimab in advanced cancers. Looking at the study overall: The costimulatory receptor OX40 (CD134) was targeted by ivuxolimab, a fully human IgG2 agonistic monoclonal antibody. Intravenous ivuxolimab was administered to patients every 2 weeks at six dose levels: 0.01, 0.1, 0.3, 1.5, 3 and 10 mg/kg. Of the roughly 51 patients in dose escalation, about 19 had hepatocellular carcinoma, some 15 had melanoma, 9 had renal cell carcinoma and 9 had head and neck cancer. In the dose-escalation cohort, around 80% of patients were male, and the mean age was around 65 years with a range of roughly 20 to 85. Prior anti-PD-1, anti-PD-L1 or anti-CTLA-4 therapy was permitted, and 30% to 45% of dose-escalation patients had received checkpoint inhibitors. Three dose-escalation patients achieved partial responses, one with hepatocellular carcinoma and two with cutaneous melanoma. Peripheral TCRbeta sequencing aimed to test whether ivuxolimab altered TCR sequence diversity and caused clonal T-cell expansion. The paper covers the monotherapy dose-escalation part of the phase I ivuxolimab trial, which included N ≈ 57 patients. The full study reports these points: At doses of 0.1 to 3.0 mg/kg, clonal expansion of both CD4+ and CD8+ blood T cells was observed from baseline to week 6. Low levels of normalized T-cell clonal expansion were also seen in some patients who did not respond. In partial responders in the 0.1-3.0 mg/kg groups, normalized peripheral clonal expansion was found to be among the lowest, especially among CD8+ T cells. On average, CD8+ T cells showed more expanded clones than CD4+ T cells after ivuxolimab. Antigen specificity was not determined for the clonally expanded peripheral T cells.

The CDR3 contains 16 residues, cysteine and phenylalanine counted. Of the read, only the CDR3 DNA is kept; its 48 bases are in frame from base 1. Compared with germline, V lacks 4 bases and J lacks 4 bases; bases without a gene match: 7. The germline V gene gives CDR1 as SGHTA and CDR2 as FQGNSA. Genomic DNA was extracted from sorted cells for sequencing of the TCRbeta CDR3 region. TCRbeta CDR3 regions were sequenced using the immunoSEQ Assay. TCRdb took this table from immuneACCESS and kept in-frame rearrangements with V and J called. Such tables lack part of the clones; where checked against another copy, unresolved V genes explain under half of the gap, and the rest is unexplained. In this sample the table shows 50,000 to 70,000 clones, around 86% of which occur a single time. Roughly 1.1% of the sample lies in the top ten. Patients with a history of autoimmune disease or receiving systemic immunosuppression were excluded from the trial. Peripheral blood for TCR sequencing was drawn from every dose cohort at baseline, at cycle 4 day 1 and at cycle 7 day 1. The samples were drawn from a first-in-human, open-label, multicenter phase I dose-escalation trial of ivuxolimab. Adults with locally advanced or metastatic melanoma, renal cell, hepatocellular, or head and neck squamous cell carcinoma were enrolled in the trial. CD4+ and CD8+ T cells were sorted separately from peripheral blood before TCR sequencing.

The chain employs TRBV7-2 and TRBJ2-1; 10 bases in between match TRBD2. This TCR was sampled from an adult with an advanced solid tumor such as melanoma, head and neck, liver or kidney cancer. The starting material was CD4+ or CD8+ T cells sorted from blood, obtained in a trial of the OX40 agonist ivuxolimab. In nucleotides, the sequence is TGTGCCAGCAGCTCGGAAGCGGGAGGGAATTACAATGAGCAGTTCTTC. Its translation is CASSSEAGGNYNEQFF. With all but the CDR3 taken from the reference TRBV7-2 and TRBJ2-1 genes, the full variable domain is: GAGVSQSPSNKVTEKGKDVELRCDPISGHTALYWYRQSLGQGLEFLIYFQGNSAPDKSGLPSDRFSAERTGGSVSTLTIQRTQQEDSAVYLCASSSEAGGNYNEQFFGPGTRLTVL.